In its sample, the clone carrying this T cell receptor beta chain was seen many times. What it recognizes is unknown. This entry is derived from a study of blood T cells in healthy people across ages. Germline trimming cut 3 bases from V and 0 bases from J; bases unmatched to any gene: 12. The germline CDR1 and CDR2 sequences are SGDLS and YYNGEE. The CDR3 loop spans 19 amino acids. A second 7 to 11 cycle PCR used barcoded and J-beta primers. Through a template-switch adaptor with 12 random nucleotides, each cDNA molecule received a tag. Each of the samples gave a minimum of 2.5 million paired-end reads that contained CDR3. TCRdb independently ran MiXCR on the 5' RACE reads; one entry per CDR3 protein. The table has 790,000 or so distinct CDR3 sequences, around 50% seen once; the top ten hold 15% to 20%. Study outcomes and limitations: Per million T cells, TCR beta diversity dropped roughly linearly as age increased. Among long-lived donors, naive CD4+ cells were more numerous and diversity higher than in aged donors.

This sequence was found in an older man in good health. The V gene is TRBV9, the J gene TRBJ2-6; TRBD1 aligns across 7 bases. The sequenced sample consisted of blood. The CDR3 nucleotides read TGTGCCAGCAGCGCTAACAGGGGCGACGCTAGCTCTGGGGCCAACGTCCTGACTTTC. It translates to CASSANRGDASSGANVLTF.